One and the same sample provided the 31 T cell receptor beta chains below, sequenced in a study of CD8+ T cells in alopecia areata. Extraction of RNA preceded its reverse transcription into cDNA, which served as the sequencing template. TCRdb keeps only in-frame clones here, not all; method: immunoSEQ multiplex PCR. The data hold 150,000 to 200,000 clones, with roughly 50% observed a single time. Sequencing was carried out using CD4+ T cells sorted from blood. These receptors came from a human donor in good health.

The V call is TRBV2, the J call TRBJ1-1; unclear D gene. V was clipped by 7 bases and J by 7 bases, with 13 bases between them. CDR3 length: 12 amino acids. CDR1 and CDR2 (germline): SNHLY, FYNNEI. This chain's CDR3 is CASNGDKLEAFF. DNA for the CDR3: TGTGCCAGCAATGGGGATAAACTTGAAGCTTTCTTT.

V and J are TRBV4-2 and TRBJ1-1; perhaps TRBD1 as D (5 bases). CDR3 size: 13 residues. Trimming pared 0 bases from V and 6 bases from J, leaving 8 bases between. Germline V gives CDR1 LGHNA, CDR2 YNFKEQ. For the CDR3, the DNA is TGTGCCAGCAGCCAAGATAGGGGATCTGAAGCTTTCTTT. This sequence encodes CASSQDRGSEAFF.

V gene TRBV29-1 combines with J gene TRBJ1-4; 7 positions agree with TRBD1. The CDR3 loop spans 15 amino acids. Germline CDR1 is SQVTM and CDR2 is ANQGSEA. V was pared by 1 base and J by 5 bases, with 7 bases of the junction left unmatched. CDR3 residues: CSVEGTGGGNEKLFF. Here the CDR3 DNA reads TGCAGCGTTGAAGGGACAGGCGGAGGGAATGAAAAACTGTTTTTT.

This clone was found a few times. The J gene is TRBJ2-6, the V gene TRBV25-1, with 7 bases that match TRBD1. The trim removed 3 bases at V and 2 bases at J, leaving 4 bases unmatched. Germline CDR1 and CDR2: MGHDK and SYGVNS. The CDR3 runs 16 residues. The CDR3, as DNA: TGTGCCAGCAGTGAGTGGCAGGGGGCTGGGGCCAACGTCCTGACTTTC. Its translation: CASSEWQGAGANVLTF.

The chain combines TRBV7-9 with TRBJ2-1, with D perhaps matching TRBD2 (6 bases). V was cut by 4 bases and J by 6 bases, with 13 bases left in between. The CDR3 sequence is 14 residues long. Germline CDR1 and CDR2: SEHNR and FQNEAQ (reference sequence). CDR3 sequence: CASSWEELINEQFF. Here the CDR3 DNA reads TGTGCCAGCAGCTGGGAGGAGCTCATCAATGAGCAGTTCTTC. Complete variable domain (other parts from reference TRBV7-9 and TRBJ2-1): DTGVSQNPRHKITKRGQNVTFRCDPISEHNRLYWYRQTLGQGPEFLTYFQNEAQLEKSRLLSDRFSAERPKGSFSTLEIQRTEQGDSAMYLCASSWEELINEQFFGPGTRLTVL.

V and J are TRBV29-1 and TRBJ2-3, with unresolved D. The CDR3 has 13 amino acids. Germline V gives CDR1 SQVTM, CDR2 ANQGSEA. Trimming shortened V by 3 bases and J by 3 bases, and 10 bases separated the two germline ends. CDR3 region: CSVEPPPTDTQYF. The DNA for the CDR3 is TGCAGCGTTGAGCCCCCCCCAACAGATACGCAGTATTTT.

The sample holds a few counts of this clone. V is TRBV5-4 and J is TRBJ2-3; 10 positions agree with TRBD1. J gave up 2 bases and V 4 bases, and 4 bases lay outside the gene matches. This CDR3 region has 15 residues. Germline V gene data show CDR1 as SGHNT and CDR2 as YYREEE (reference sequence). In DNA form, the CDR3 reads TGTGCCAGCAGCCCGGGACAGGGGAACACAGATACGCAGTATTTT. This codes for CASSPGQGNTDTQYF.

CDR3 amino acids: CASSPGQLTDGYTF. In nucleotides, the CDR3 is TGCGCCAGCAGCCCCGGACAACTGACGGATGGCTACACCTTC. The V call is TRBV5-1, the J call TRBJ1-2; D possibly corresponds to TRBD1 (5 bases). Trimming took off 4 bases at V and 6 bases at J, with 16 bases between the two ends. Germline CDR1 reads SGHRS; CDR2 reads YFSETQ. This CDR3 has 14 residues.

The table lists this clone with a few counts. V gene TRBV29-1 combines with J gene TRBJ2-6, with no clear D. Germline values: CDR1 SQVTM, CDR2 ANQGSEA. The length of the CDR3 is 16 residues. V was shortened by 4 bases and J by 0 bases, with 13 bases between the two germline ends. The CDR3 loop is CSVGARTSSGANVLTF. CDR3 DNA: TGCAGCGTTGGGGCACGGACGAGCTCTGGGGCCAACGTCCTGACTTTC.

This clone appeared a few times. The chain uses TRBV28 and TRBJ1-5; 9 nucleotides agree with TRBD1. Trimming cost V 5 bases and J 6 bases; bases outside gene matches: 11. Per germline, CDR1 MDHEN and CDR2 SYDVKM. This CDR3 has 16 residues. CDR3 protein: CASSPPQGARGQPQHF. The CDR3 DNA reads as TGTGCCAGCAGTCCTCCACAGGGGGCGCGAGGTCAGCCCCAGCATTTT.

The chain links TRBV4-1 to TRBJ1-2; D gene uncertain. Germline CDR1 MGHRA, CDR2 YSYEKL. V was trimmed by 1 base and J by 4 bases, leaving 10 bases between them. This CDR3 has 14 amino acids. This CDR3 reads CASSQGGVPYGYTF. The DNA of the CDR3 is TGCGCCAGCAGCCAAGGGGGAGTTCCCTATGGCTACACCTTC.

This chain connects TRBV5-1 to TRBJ2-5; 11 positions match TRBD1. The germline V gene encodes CDR1 SGHRS and CDR2 YFSETQ. The trim removed 4 bases at V and 5 bases at J, leaving 7 bases unmatched. This CDR3 spans 15 amino acids. This CDR3 reads CASSNGQGAKETQYF. Written as DNA, the CDR3 is TGCGCCAGCAGCAACGGACAGGGGGCAAAGGAGACCCAGTACTTC.

This chain links TRBV28 with TRBJ2-7; D may be TRBD2 (6 bases). The CDR3 is 13 residues long. Trimming cost V 6 bases and J 4 bases, with 13 bases left between them. Germline CDR1 is MDHEN and CDR2 is SYDVKM. The CDR3 protein is CASREGIEYEQYF. The CDR3 DNA is TGTGCCAGCAGGGAGGGAATCGAATACGAGCAGTACTTC.

The CDR3 here is CAWKVRRDTEAFF. CDR3 in DNA: TGTGCCTGGAAAGTACGAAGGGACACTGAAGCTTTCTTT. The chain combines TRBV30 with TRBJ1-1, with D uncertain. The V gene lost 4 bases and the J gene lost 3 bases, with 12 bases spanning the gap. The CDR3 extends over 13 amino acids. The germline gives CDR1 GTSNPN, CDR2 SVGIG (reference sequence).

This sequence joins TRBV5-1 and TRBJ2-1, with D possibly matching TRBD1 (5 bases). V gave up 4 bases and J gave up 1 base, with 15 bases separating them. The germline CDR1 and CDR2 sequences are SGHRS and YFSETQ. CDR3 length equals 16 residues. CDR3 DNA: TGCGCCAGCAGCCAAGGGGATGGTTTTTCCTACAATGAGCAGTTCTTC. Residues: CASSQGDGFSYNEQFF. The full variable domain, completed using reference TRBV5-1 and TRBJ2-1, is KAGVTQTPRYLIKTRGQQVTLSCSPISGHRSVSWYQQTPGQGLQFLFEYFSETQRNKGNFPGRFSGRQFSNSRSEMNVSTLELGDSALYLCASSQGDGFSYNEQFFGPGTRLTVL.

This clone was picked up a small number of times. The J gene is TRBJ2-7, the V gene TRBV10-3; D not certain. The CDR3 has 14 residues. CDR1 is ENHRY and CDR2 is SYGVKD in the germline V gene. Between the trimmed V and J ends, which lost 0 bases and 3 bases, there was a span of 9 bases. In nucleotides, the CDR3 is TGTGCCATCAGTGAGTCGGATGTAAGCTACGAGCAGTACTTC. Translating it yields CAISESDVSYEQYF.

The CDR3 loop is CSAGGPLSEKLFF. The CDR3 nucleotides are TGCAGCGCCGGAGGCCCCTTAAGTGAAAAACTGTTTTTT. The gene calls are TRBV29-1 and TRBJ1-4, with no clear D. CDR1 and CDR2 (germline): SQVTM, ANQGSEA. This CDR3 contains 13 residues. V shed 7 bases and J shed 7 bases, with 16 bases lying between them.

The rearrangement links TRBV30 to TRBJ2-1; the match to TRBD1 covers 7 bases. CDR3 size: 14 residues. V shed 0 bases and J 4 bases; nucleotides not matched to a gene: 3. Germline V CDR1 and CDR2: GTSNPN, SVGIG (reference sequence). CDR3 region: CAWSVQGRYNEQFF. The CDR3 bases are TGTGCCTGGAGTGTACAGGGGCGGTACAATGAGCAGTTCTTC. The full variable domain, rest sourced from reference TRBV30 and TRBJ2-1, is SQTIHQWPATLVQPVGSPLSLECTVEGTSNPNLYWYRQAAGRGLQLLFYSVGIGQISSEVPQNLSASRPQDRQFILSSKKLLLSDSGFYLCAWSVQGRYNEQFFGPGTRLTVL.

This clone occurred a few times. This rearrangement joins TRBV29-1 to TRBJ2-1, with D perhaps matching TRBD2 (5 bases). The germline V and J ends were trimmed by 4 bases and 9 bases, with 19 bases remaining between them. Per the germline V gene, CDR1 is SQVTM and CDR2 is ANQGSEA. The CDR3 extends over 14 amino acids. CDR3 sequence: CSVAGVANRGEQFF. CDR3 coding DNA: TGCAGCGTTGCCGGGGTCGCCAACCGGGGTGAGCAGTTCTTC.

This clone was detected a few times. V is TRBV30 and J is TRBJ2-1; TRBD2 matches at 10 bases. This CDR3 is 14 amino acids long. Germline trimming cut 5 bases from V and 4 bases from J; bases unmatched to any gene: 5. Germline values: CDR1 GTSNPN, CDR2 SVGIG (reference sequence). In nucleotides, the CDR3 is TGTGCCTGGCAACTAGCGGGAAGGTACAATGAGCAGTTCTTC. It specifies CAWQLAGRYNEQFF.

V and J are TRBV15 and TRBJ2-3; 7 positions agree with TRBD1. This CDR3 is 14 amino acids long. V trimming: 5 bases; J trimming: 11 bases; junction bases outside the gene matches: 13. The germline V gene has CDR1 LNHNV and CDR2 YYDKDF (reference sequence). For the CDR3, the DNA is TGTGCCACCAGCCGAACACCCGACAGGGTCGGGCAGTATTTT. It codes for CATSRTPDRVGQYF.

This clone has only a few counts. The chain employs TRBV19 and TRBJ1-1; D not resolved. The V end was cut by 6 bases, the J end by 1 base, with 9 bases between. The CDR3 contains 13 residues. From germline, CDR1 is LNHDA and CDR2 SQIVND (reference sequence). The CDR3 is CASSIRENTEAFF. CDR3 nucleotide sequence: TGTGCCAGTAGCATTCGGGAGAACACTGAAGCTTTCTTT.

This clone was seen a few times. The chain couples TRBV20-1 to TRBJ2-7; the D gene is possibly TRBD2 (5 bases). The germline CDR1 and CDR2 sequences are DFQATT and SNEGSKA (reference sequence). Between the trimmed V and J ends, which lost 7 bases and 4 bases, there was a span of 11 bases. The CDR3 sequence is 11 residues long. CDR3 region: CSVERRYEQYF. The CDR3 DNA follows: TGCAGTGTAGAGCGGCGTTACGAGCAGTACTTC.

The chain carries TRBV25-1 and TRBJ1-3; the D gene is possibly TRBD1 (6 bases). Trimming stripped 4 bases from V and 1 base from J, with 8 bases between. The CDR3 is 14 amino acids. The germline CDR1 and CDR2 sequences are MGHDK and SYGVNS. The CDR3 here is CASSGTGSGNTIYF. CDR3 bases: TGTGCCAGCAGTGGAACAGGGTCTGGAAACACCATATATTTT.

This clone was counted a single time. This chain connects TRBV7-8 to TRBJ2-5; D is unclear. CDR3 length: 15 residues. The ends were cut back, 1 base at V and 2 bases at J, with 11 bases in the middle. Germline V gene sequence: CDR1 SGHVS, CDR2 FQNEAQ. CDR3 DNA: TGTGCCAGCAGCTTAGGCCGACACATTCAAGAGACCCAGTACTTC. As protein: CASSLGRHIQETQYF.

This clone showed up just once. The rearrangement links TRBV29-1 to TRBJ1-1; D is possibly TRBD1 (5 bases). V shed 6 bases and J shed 1 base, with 9 bases lying between them. The CDR3 spans 12 residues. CDR1 is SQVTM and CDR2 is ANQGSEA in the germline V gene. CDR3 nucleotide sequence: TGCAGCGTATACAGGACGAACACTGAAGCTTTCTTT. It yields the protein CSVYRTNTEAFF.

V is TRBV27 and J is TRBJ1-1, with D uncertain. The V gene lost 4 bases and the J gene lost 6 bases, with 12 bases spanning the gap. The CDR3 covers 13 residues. The germline gives CDR1 MNHEY, CDR2 SMNVEV (reference sequence). CDR3 DNA sequence: TGTGCCAGCAGTTCTCAAATTTACGCTGAAGCTTTCTTT. It encodes CASSSQIYAEAFF.

This chain connects TRBV9 to TRBJ2-3, with unresolved D. There are 13 residues in the CDR3. V gave up 5 bases and J gave up 4 bases, with 11 bases separating them. Germline lookup yields CDR1 SGDLS and CDR2 YYNGEE. Here the CDR3 reads CASSSSPPDTQYF. CDR3 nucleotide sequence: TGTGCCAGCAGTTCCAGCCCCCCAGATACGCAGTATTTT.

V is TRBV29-1 and J is TRBJ2-2; 12 positions match TRBD1. This CDR3 spans 14 amino acids. The V segment lost 7 bases and the J segment 6 bases; nucleotides outside the gene matches: 6. Germline V gene data show CDR1 as SQVTM and CDR2 as ANQGSEA. The CDR3 bases are TGCAGCGCTGGGACAGGGGGCGCTTCCGGGGAGCTGTTTTTT. This sequence encodes CSAGTGGASGELFF.

V is TRBV28 and J is TRBJ1-1, with 8 nucleotides matching TRBD1. Germline-derived CDR1 and CDR2 are MDHEN and SYDVKM. This CDR3 has 12 residues. J lost 10 bases, V lost 7 bases, and 8 bases had no gene match. The CDR3 here is CASTIGQGRAFF. For the CDR3, the DNA is TGTGCCAGCACCATCGGACAGGGAAGAGCTTTCTTT.

The chain employs TRBV5-1 and TRBJ1-4; no clear D gene. Germline CDR1 and CDR2: SGHRS and YFSETQ. V was clipped by 2 bases and J by 6 bases, with 14 bases between them. The CDR3 totals 15 residues. CDR3 sequence: CASSFGVVRDEKLFF. The CDR3, as DNA: TGCGCCAGCAGCTTTGGAGTCGTAAGAGATGAAAAACTGTTTTTT.